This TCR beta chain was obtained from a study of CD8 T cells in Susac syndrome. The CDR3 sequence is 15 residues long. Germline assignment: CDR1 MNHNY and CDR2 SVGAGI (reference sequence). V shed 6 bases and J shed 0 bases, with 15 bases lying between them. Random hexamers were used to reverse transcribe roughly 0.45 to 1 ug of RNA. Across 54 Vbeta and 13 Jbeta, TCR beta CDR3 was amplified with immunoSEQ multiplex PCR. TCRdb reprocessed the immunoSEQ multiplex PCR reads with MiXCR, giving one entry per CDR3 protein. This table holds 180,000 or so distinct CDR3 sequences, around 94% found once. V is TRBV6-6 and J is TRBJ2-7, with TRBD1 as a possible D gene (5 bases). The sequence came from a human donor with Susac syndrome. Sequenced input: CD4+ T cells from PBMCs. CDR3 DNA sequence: TGTGCCAGCAGACGACAGTCATGGGGCTCCTACGAGCAGTACTTC. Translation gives CASRRQSWGSYEQYF.